The 30 T cell receptor beta chains in this list originate from one sample, sequenced in a study of T cells in tumors and immune-related adverse events. Sequenced by immunoSEQ multiplex PCR; TCRdb stores in-frame clones only, minus some. Of about 22,000 clones in the sample, around nine tenths are singletons; the top ten hold 1.3% to 1.5%. Sequencing used lymph node tissue, obtained from a patient treated with anti-PD-1 therapy. The receptors here all came from a female donor with metastatic renal cell carcinoma.

V and J are TRBV5-1 and TRBJ2-3; D may be TRBD1 (6 bases). There are 16 residues in the CDR3. The V gene lost 0 bases and the J gene lost 2 bases, with 13 bases spanning the gap. From germline, CDR1 is SGHRS and CDR2 YFSETQ. The CDR3 here is CASSLGDNGSTDTQYF. In nucleotides, the CDR3 is TGCGCCAGCAGCTTGGGGGACAATGGATCCACAGATACGCAGTATTTT.

This clone was found once. The chain uses TRBV5-1 and TRBJ2-5; a possible D gene is TRBD1 (5 bases). This CDR3 region has 15 residues. Between the trimmed V and J ends, which lost 1 base and 0 bases, there was a span of 10 bases. Per the germline V gene, CDR1 is SGHRS and CDR2 is YFSETQ. The CDR3 bases are TGCGCCAGCAGCTTGTTAGGGGCGTACCAAGAGACCCAGTACTTC. This translates into CASSLLGAYQETQYF.

The rearrangement uses TRBV7-8 and TRBJ2-7; TRBD1 agrees at 8 bases. Germline V gene sequence: CDR1 SGHVS, CDR2 FQNEAQ. V dropped 2 bases and J dropped 2; count of bases not matched to a gene: 8. CDR3 length: 16 amino acids. This CDR3 is CASSLSSGGDTYEQYF. The CDR3 DNA reads as TGTGCCAGCAGCTTATCGTCAGGGGGCGACACCTACGAGCAGTACTTC.

The chain links TRBV5-1 to TRBJ1-1; TRBD1 matches at 8 bases. Germline-derived CDR1 and CDR2 are SGHRS and YFSETQ. With 2 bases clipped from V and 5 bases from J, the junction kept 8 bases outside the gene matches. This CDR3 is built from 15 residues. The CDR3 region is CASSLRTGMVTEAFF. The CDR3 nucleotides are TGCGCCAGCAGCTTACGGACAGGGATGGTGACTGAAGCTTTCTTT.

In this sample, this clone turned up once. The V gene is TRBV7-9, the J gene TRBJ1-4, with a tentative D call TRBD1 (5 bases). Trimming took off 1 base at V and 8 bases at J, with 8 bases between the two ends. CDR1 is SEHNR and CDR2 is FQNEAQ in the germline V gene (reference sequence). CDR3 length: 13 amino acids. DNA of the CDR3: TGTGCCAGCAGCTTAGGGGAGGGGGAAAAACTGTTTTTT. Translating it yields CASSLGEGEKLFF.

There are a few counts of this clone. The J gene is TRBJ1-1, the V gene TRBV27; TRBD1 is a possible D gene (5 bases). Germline V gene data show CDR1 as MNHEY and CDR2 as SMNVEV (reference sequence). Trimming took 6 bases from V and 1 from J, leaving 18 bases between them. The CDR3 spans 16 residues. The CDR3 reads CASSPLGETKNTEAFF. CDR3 coding DNA: TGTGCCAGCAGCCCCTTGGGGGAGACAAAGAACACTGAAGCTTTCTTT.

This clone has just a few counts. The chain couples TRBV6-6 to TRBJ1-2; D gene unclear. This CDR3 region has 10 residues. In germline, CDR1 is MNHNY, CDR2 SVGAGI (reference sequence). Trimming left V 10 bases short and J 7 bases short, with 10 bases between. CDR3 sequence reads: CATLDSGYTF. DNA of the CDR3: TGTGCCACCCTAGATTCTGGCTACACCTTC.

V is TRBV7-9 and J is TRBJ1-1; D perhaps matches TRBD1 (5 bases). Germline loops: CDR1 SEHNR, CDR2 FQNEAQ (reference sequence). The CDR3 runs to 14 residues. With 3 bases removed from V and 6 bases from J, the gap between germline ends came to 14 bases. CDR3 in amino acids: CASSFYPRDPEAFF. CDR3 DNA: TGTGCCAGCAGCTTTTACCCCCGGGACCCTGAAGCTTTCTTT. Complete variable domain (other parts from reference TRBV7-9 and TRBJ1-1): DTGVSQNPRHKITKRGQNVTFRCDPISEHNRLYWYRQTLGQGPEFLTYFQNEAQLEKSRLLSDRFSAERPKGSFSTLEIQRTEQGDSAMYLCASSFYPRDPEAFFGQGTRLTVV.

The rearrangement links TRBV2 to TRBJ2-5; 10 nucleotides line up with TRBD1. The CDR3 extends over 14 amino acids. Trimming cost V 6 bases and J 7 bases; bases outside gene matches: 8. Germline CDR1 and CDR2: SNHLY and FYNNEI. The CDR3 here is CASSGQGGRGTQYF. The CDR3 DNA follows: TGTGCCAGCAGCGGACAGGGGGGACGTGGGACCCAGTACTTC.

The chain employs TRBV4-3 and TRBJ1-1; maybe TRBD1 (5 bases). The CDR3 loop spans 13 amino acids. Germline V gene data show CDR1 as LGHNA and CDR2 as YSLEER. V was shortened by 1 base and J by 10 bases, with 13 bases between the two germline ends. CDR3 coding DNA: TGCGCCAGCAGCCAAGTATCTCAGGGTCGAGCTTTCTTT. Encoded protein: CASSQVSQGRAFF.

This clone has a handful of counts. The chain links TRBV5-1 to TRBJ2-2; a weak D match, TRBD2 (6 bases). Trimming left V 0 bases short and J 7 bases short, with 10 bases between. CDR3 length: 14 amino acids. In germline, CDR1 is SGHRS, CDR2 YFSETQ. The CDR3 region has the DNA TGCGCCAGCAGCTTGGCGACAGCGGGCGGGGAGCTGTTTTTT. This codes for CASSLATAGGELFF.

The chain employs TRBV6-5 and TRBJ1-5; no reliable D call. This CDR3 is 13 amino acids long. Trimming removed 6 bases at V and 3 bases at J, with 9 bases between. CDR1 is MNHEY and CDR2 is SVGAGI in the germline V gene. The CDR3: CASSFTVNQPQHF. The DNA for the CDR3 is TGTGCCAGCAGCTTCACAGTCAATCAGCCCCAGCATTTT.

The CDR3 sequence: CATSRDRVEVGYNEQFF. DNA of the CDR3: TGTGCCACCAGCAGAGATCGAGTCGAGGTGGGGTACAATGAGCAGTTCTTC. This sequence joins TRBV15 and TRBJ2-1; D gene uncertain. CDR1 and CDR2 from the germline V gene are LNHNV and YYDKDF (reference sequence). The CDR3 is 17 residues long. V was cut by 0 bases and J by 4 bases, with 16 bases left in between.

The rearrangement joins TRBV19 to TRBJ2-3; tentative D call: TRBD1 (5 bases). The CDR3 length is 14 residues. V dropped 9 bases and J dropped 4 bases, with 17 bases sitting between them. Looked up from germline, CDR1 is LNHDA and CDR2 is SQIVND (reference sequence). CDR3 in amino acids: CASRRQGNPDTQYF. The CDR3 DNA reads as TGTGCCAGCCGTCGGCAGGGAAATCCAGATACGCAGTATTTT.

The rearrangement links TRBV7-2 to TRBJ1-5; D remains unclear. Germline loops: CDR1 SGHTA, CDR2 FQGNSA. Trimming removed 3 bases at V and 1 base at J, with 4 bases between. The CDR3 is made up of 13 amino acids. This chain's CDR3 is CASSFRSNQPQHF. The CDR3, as DNA: TGTGCCAGCAGCTTTAGAAGCAATCAGCCCCAGCATTTT.

The chain recombines TRBV2 with TRBJ2-7; TRBD2 aligns across 10 bases. CDR3 size: 15 residues. The germline V gene encodes CDR1 SNHLY and CDR2 FYNNEI. V was clipped by 1 base and J by 5 bases; unmatched bases: 5. The CDR3 nucleotides read TGTGCCAGCAGTGAAGGAGCGGGAGGGCCCCACGAGCAGTACTTC. Translated, it gives CASSEGAGGPHEQYF.

J is TRBJ2-1 and V is TRBV2; weak D call: TRBD2 (5 bases). The CDR3 has 12 residues. Germline V CDR1 and CDR2: SNHLY, FYNNEI. Trimming left V 5 bases short and J 10 bases short, with 12 bases between. The CDR3, as DNA: TGTGCCAGCAGTATCACGGGGAACGAGCAGTTCTTC. As protein: CASSITGNEQFF.

This clone appeared a single time. V is TRBV11-2 and J is TRBJ1-1; 9 bases line up with TRBD1. Germline V gene lookup returns CDR1 SGHAT and CDR2 FQNNGV. Trimming at V came to 5 bases and at J to 3 bases, leaving 16 bases not matched to a gene. The CDR3 length is 18 residues. The CDR3 nucleotides are TGTGCCAGCAGCCTTACTCTTCGAACAGGGGGCTGGGACACTGAAGCTTTCTTT. Translating it yields CASSLTLRTGGWDTEAFF.

The chain has TRBV27 and TRBJ1-2, with D possibly matching TRBD1 (6 bases). This CDR3 has 14 amino acids. The V end lost 0 bases, the J end lost 10 bases, and 15 bases lay between the germline ends. Germline assignment: CDR1 MNHEY and CDR2 SMNVEV (reference sequence). DNA of the CDR3: TGTGCCAGCAGTTTATCGTGGAGGGGGTGGGTCTACACCTTC. Encoded protein: CASSLSWRGWVYTF.

A single count supports this clone. The V call is TRBV29-1, the J call TRBJ2-1; D tentatively reads TRBD1 or TRBD2 (5 bases each). Germline assignment: CDR1 SQVTM and CDR2 ANQGSEA. V lost 3 bases to trimming and J lost 3 bases, with 9 bases between them. There are 13 residues in the CDR3. CDR3 protein: CSVDRGLYNEQFF. The CDR3 nucleotides read TGCAGCGTTGACCGGGGCCTCTACAATGAGCAGTTCTTC.

This clone was observed a few times. J is TRBJ1-1 and V is TRBV7-9, with D tentatively TRBD1 (6 bases). Trimming cost V 9 bases and J 3 bases, with 11 bases left between them. The CDR3 consists of 12 residues. Germline CDR1 reads SEHNR; CDR2 reads FQNEAQ (reference sequence). The DNA of the CDR3 is TGTGCCAGTAAGGGGGGGTACACTGAAGCTTTCTTT. This gives the protein CASKGGYTEAFF.

V usage is TRBV7-2 and J usage is TRBJ2-3, with unresolved D. Germline-derived CDR1 and CDR2 are SGHTA and FQGNSA. Deletions cut 6 bases from V and 4 bases from J, with 11 bases between. CDR3 size: 13 residues. In DNA form, the CDR3 reads TGTGCCAGCAGACCCCCTTCTGCAGATACGCAGTATTTT. Translated: CASRPPSADTQYF.

This chain connects TRBV7-8 to TRBJ2-4; D tentatively reads TRBD1 or TRBD2 (5 bases each). This CDR3 has 15 amino acids. Between the trimmed V and J ends, which lost 0 bases and 3 bases, there was a span of 9 bases. The germline V gene encodes CDR1 SGHVS and CDR2 FQNEAQ. Here the CDR3 reads CASSLAWGNKNIQYF. Written as DNA, the CDR3 is TGTGCCAGCAGCTTAGCGTGGGGGAACAAAAACATTCAGTACTTC.

The chain employs TRBV19 and TRBJ2-1; possibly TRBD2 for D (7 bases). The CDR3 runs to 15 residues. The ends were cut back, 5 bases at V and 7 bases at J, with 18 bases in the middle. CDR1 and CDR2 (germline): LNHDA, SQIVND (reference sequence). The CDR3 protein is CASSGQREAGNEQFF. The CDR3 DNA reads as TGTGCCAGTAGTGGACAGCGGGAAGCAGGGAATGAGCAGTTCTTC. The whole variable domain, filled in from reference TRBV19 and TRBJ2-1, reads DGGITQSPKYLFRKEGQNVTLSCEQNLNHDAMYWYRQDPGQGLRLIYYSQIVNDFQKGDIAEGYSVSREKKESFPLTVTSAQKNPTAFYLCASSGQREAGNEQFFGPGTRLTVL.

V and J are TRBV5-1 and TRBJ2-2; D not resolved. The CDR3 has 14 amino acids. The germline V and J ends were trimmed by 1 base and 2 bases, with 6 bases remaining between them. CDR1 is SGHRS, CDR2 YFSETQ, per germline. The DNA of the CDR3 is TGCGCCAGCAGCTTGCTAACAAACACCGGGGAGCTGTTTTTT. Translating gives CASSLLTNTGELFF.

The V gene is TRBV10-1, the J gene TRBJ2-3; TRBD1 aligns across 9 bases. Germline V gives CDR1 WNHNN, CDR2 SYGVQD (reference sequence). V gave up 3 bases and J gave up 6 bases; unmatched junction bases: 10. The CDR3 extends over 16 amino acids. The CDR3 DNA follows: TGCGCCAGCAGTGACCCGGGACAGGGAAGTGCGGATACGCAGTATTTT. Amino acids: CASSDPGQGSADTQYF.

The rearrangement uses TRBV6-5 and TRBJ1-1; D gene unclear. With 6 bases removed from V and 4 bases from J, the gap between germline ends came to 3 bases. CDR1 and CDR2 (germline): MNHEY, SVGAGI. This CDR3 is built from 10 residues. The CDR3 region is CASRFTEAFF. As DNA, the CDR3 is TGTGCCAGCAGGTTCACTGAAGCTTTCTTT.

This chain's CDR3 is CASRLGQGNTNYGYTF. CDR3 bases: TGTGCCAGCAGACTGGGACAGGGGAATACTAACTATGGCTACACCTTC. The chain recombines TRBV11-3 with TRBJ1-2; 10 bases line up with TRBD1. After removal of 6 bases from V and 0 bases from J, the junction contained 7 bases not matched to a gene. Germline CDR1 and CDR2: SGHNT and YENEEA. This CDR3 is 16 amino acids long.

This sequence joins TRBV28 and TRBJ2-1; D tentatively reads TRBD1 or TRBD2 (5 bases each). The CDR3 has 14 residues. In germline, CDR1 is MDHEN, CDR2 SYDVKM. The V end lost 4 bases, the J end lost 7 bases, and 14 bases lay between the germline ends. CDR3 in DNA: TGTGCCAGCAGTTCCGGAGGCAGGGCAAATGAGCAGTTCTTC. Its protein product is CASSSGGRANEQFF.

This chain links TRBV5-1 with TRBJ2-7, with D tentatively TRBD1 or TRBD2 (7 bases each). The CDR3 spans 15 residues. V shed 0 bases and J shed 6 bases, with 16 bases lying between them. Germline loops: CDR1 SGHRS, CDR2 YFSETQ. The CDR3 protein is CASSLAGGAGAEQYF. The CDR3 DNA sequence: TGCGCCAGCAGCTTGGCAGGGGGGGCAGGGGCCGAGCAGTACTTC.